The clone carrying this T cell receptor (beta chain) was seen a single time. The sample comes from a study of blood T cell repertoires in COVID-19. The germline CDR1 and CDR2 sequences are SGHVS and FQNEAQ. Trimming pared 5 bases from V and 7 bases from J, leaving 11 bases between. The CDR3 is 12 residues long. The protocol was immunoSEQ multiplex PCR, while the TCRdb copy is restricted to in-frame clones and leaves out a portion. Of about 190,000 clones detected, 80% appear once; the ten largest clones hold under 8%. The receptor comes from a man in his 60s with acute or convalescent COVID-19. Sample: peripheral blood. This rearrangement joins TRBV7-8 to TRBJ2-5; D is unclear. CDR3 sequence (DNA): TGTGCCAGCAGCATCGGAAGCGCGACCCAGTACTTC. This translates into CASSIGSATQYF.